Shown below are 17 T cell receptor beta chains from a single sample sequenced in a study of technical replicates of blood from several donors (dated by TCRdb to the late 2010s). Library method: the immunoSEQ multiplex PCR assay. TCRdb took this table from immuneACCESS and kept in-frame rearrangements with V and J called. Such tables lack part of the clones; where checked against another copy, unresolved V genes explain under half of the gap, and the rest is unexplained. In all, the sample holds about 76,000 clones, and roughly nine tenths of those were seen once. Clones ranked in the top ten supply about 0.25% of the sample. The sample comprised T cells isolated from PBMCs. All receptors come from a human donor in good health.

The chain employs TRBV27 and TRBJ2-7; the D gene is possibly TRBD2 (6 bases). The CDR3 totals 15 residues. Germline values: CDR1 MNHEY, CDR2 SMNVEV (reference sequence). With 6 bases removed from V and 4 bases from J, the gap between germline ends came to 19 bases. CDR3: CASRLRDGGIYEQYF. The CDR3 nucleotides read TGTGCCAGCAGACTAAGGGACGGGGGAATTTACGAGCAGTACTTC.

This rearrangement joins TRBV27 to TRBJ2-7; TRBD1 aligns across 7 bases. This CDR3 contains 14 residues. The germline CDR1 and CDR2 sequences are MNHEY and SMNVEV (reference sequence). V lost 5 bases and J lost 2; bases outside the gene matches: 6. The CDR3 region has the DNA TGTGCCAGCAGTCCCCCCGGGACAGCCTACGAGCAGTACTTC. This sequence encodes CASSPPGTAYEQYF.

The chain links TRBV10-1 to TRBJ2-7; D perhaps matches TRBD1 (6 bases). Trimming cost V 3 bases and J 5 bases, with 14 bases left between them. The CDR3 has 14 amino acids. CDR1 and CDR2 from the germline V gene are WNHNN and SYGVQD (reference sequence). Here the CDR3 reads CASSEGQGIHEQYF. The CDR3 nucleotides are TGCGCCAGCAGTGAAGGCCAGGGGATACACGAGCAGTACTTC.

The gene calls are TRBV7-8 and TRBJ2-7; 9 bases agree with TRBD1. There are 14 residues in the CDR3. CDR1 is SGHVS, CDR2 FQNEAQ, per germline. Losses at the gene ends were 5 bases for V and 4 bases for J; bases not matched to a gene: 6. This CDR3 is CASSITGTGYEQYF. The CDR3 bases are TGTGCCAGCAGCATTACCGGGACAGGGTACGAGCAGTACTTC.

The CDR3 DNA reads TGCGCCAGCAGCCGAGGTGGAACCGGGGAGCTGTTTTTT. Protein: CASSRGGTGELFF. The rearrangement joins TRBV5-1 to TRBJ2-2, with no clear D. Trimming removed 4 bases from V and 5 bases from J, with 9 bases in between. Germline V gives CDR1 SGHRS, CDR2 YFSETQ. The CDR3 has 13 amino acids.

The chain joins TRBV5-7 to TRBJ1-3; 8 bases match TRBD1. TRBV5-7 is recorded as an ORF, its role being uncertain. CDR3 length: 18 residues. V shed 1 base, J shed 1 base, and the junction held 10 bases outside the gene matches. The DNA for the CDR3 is TGTGCCAGCAGCTTGATTTTGGACAGGGACGCATCTGGAAACACCATATATTTT. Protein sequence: CASSLILDRDASGNTIYF.

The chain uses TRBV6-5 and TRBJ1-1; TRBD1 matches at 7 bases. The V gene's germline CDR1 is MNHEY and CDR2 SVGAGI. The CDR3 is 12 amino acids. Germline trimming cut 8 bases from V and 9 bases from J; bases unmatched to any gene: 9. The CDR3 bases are TGTGCCAGCGTCCTCGAAGGGGGCAAAGCTTTCTTT. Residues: CASVLEGGKAFF.

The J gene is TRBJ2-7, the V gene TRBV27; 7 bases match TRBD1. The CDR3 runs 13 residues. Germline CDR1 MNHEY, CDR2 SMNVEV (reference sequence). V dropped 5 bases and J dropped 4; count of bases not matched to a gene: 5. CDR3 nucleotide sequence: TGTGCCAGCAGTGTCAGGGGGAGATACGAGCAGTACTTC. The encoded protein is CASSVRGRYEQYF.

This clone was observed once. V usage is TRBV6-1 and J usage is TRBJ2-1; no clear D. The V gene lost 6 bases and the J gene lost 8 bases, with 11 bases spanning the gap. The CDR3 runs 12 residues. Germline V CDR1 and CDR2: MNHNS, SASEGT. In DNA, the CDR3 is TGTGCCAGCAGGGCAAATGTGTATGAGCAGTTCTTC. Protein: CASRANVYEQFF.

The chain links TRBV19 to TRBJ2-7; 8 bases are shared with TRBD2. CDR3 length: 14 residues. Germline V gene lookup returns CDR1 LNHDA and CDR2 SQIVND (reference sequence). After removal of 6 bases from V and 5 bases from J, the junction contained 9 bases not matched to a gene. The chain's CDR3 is CASSDREGFDEQYF. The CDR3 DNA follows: TGTGCCAGTAGCGACCGGGAGGGCTTCGACGAGCAGTACTTC. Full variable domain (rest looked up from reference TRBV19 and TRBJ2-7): DGGITQSPKYLFRKEGQNVTLSCEQNLNHDAMYWYRQDPGQGLRLIYYSQIVNDFQKGDIAEGYSVSREKKESFPLTVTSAQKNPTAFYLCASSDREGFDEQYFGPGTRLTVT.

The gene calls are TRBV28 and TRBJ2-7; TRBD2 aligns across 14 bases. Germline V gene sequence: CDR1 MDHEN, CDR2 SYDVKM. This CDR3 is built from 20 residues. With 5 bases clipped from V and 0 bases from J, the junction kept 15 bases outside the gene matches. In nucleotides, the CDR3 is TGTGCCAGCAGTGGGACTAGCGGGAGTGGGCAAGGGGGGAACTCCTACGAGCAGTACTTC. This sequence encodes CASSGTSGSGQGGNSYEQYF.

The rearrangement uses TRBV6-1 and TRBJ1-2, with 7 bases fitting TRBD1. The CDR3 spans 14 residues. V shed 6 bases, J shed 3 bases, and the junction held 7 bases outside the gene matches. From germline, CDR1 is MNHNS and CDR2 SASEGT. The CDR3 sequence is CASRLDRKYYGYTF. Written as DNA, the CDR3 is TGTGCCAGCAGGTTGGACAGGAAGTACTATGGCTACACCTTC.

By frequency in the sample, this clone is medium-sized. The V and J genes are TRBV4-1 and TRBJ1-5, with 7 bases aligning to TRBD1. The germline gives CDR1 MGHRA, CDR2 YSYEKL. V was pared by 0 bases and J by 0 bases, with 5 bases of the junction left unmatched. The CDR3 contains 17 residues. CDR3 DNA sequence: TGCGCCAGCAGCCAAGATGGGGACAGCTATAGCAATCAGCCCCAGCATTTT. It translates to CASSQDGDSYSNQPQHF.

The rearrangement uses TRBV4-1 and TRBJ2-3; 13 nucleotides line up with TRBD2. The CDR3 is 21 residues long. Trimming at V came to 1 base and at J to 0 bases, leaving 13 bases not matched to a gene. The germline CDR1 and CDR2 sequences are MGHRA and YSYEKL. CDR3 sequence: CASSQVPPTGTSGTSTDTQYF. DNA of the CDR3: TGCGCCAGCAGCCAAGTCCCTCCAACCGGGACTAGCGGGACTAGCACAGATACGCAGTATTTT.

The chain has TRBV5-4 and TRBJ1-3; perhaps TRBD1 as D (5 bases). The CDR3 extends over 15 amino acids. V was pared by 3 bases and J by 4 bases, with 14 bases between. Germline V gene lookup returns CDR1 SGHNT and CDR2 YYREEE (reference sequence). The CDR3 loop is CASSWDPGRGNTIYF. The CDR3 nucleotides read TGTGCCAGCAGCTGGGACCCGGGGAGGGGAAACACCATATATTTT.

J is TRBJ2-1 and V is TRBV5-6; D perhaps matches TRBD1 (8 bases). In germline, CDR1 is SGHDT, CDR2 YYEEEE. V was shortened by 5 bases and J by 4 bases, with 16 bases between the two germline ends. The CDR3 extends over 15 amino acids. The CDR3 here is CASRRQGTIYNEQFF. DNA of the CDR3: TGTGCCAGCAGGCGACAGGGGACTATATACAATGAGCAGTTCTTC. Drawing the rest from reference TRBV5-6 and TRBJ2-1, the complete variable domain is DAGVTQSPTHLIKTRGQQVTLRCSPKSGHDTVSWYQQALGQGPQFIFQYYEEEERQRGNFPDRFSGHQFPNYSSELNVNALLLGDSALYLCASRRQGTIYNEQFFGPGTRLTVL.

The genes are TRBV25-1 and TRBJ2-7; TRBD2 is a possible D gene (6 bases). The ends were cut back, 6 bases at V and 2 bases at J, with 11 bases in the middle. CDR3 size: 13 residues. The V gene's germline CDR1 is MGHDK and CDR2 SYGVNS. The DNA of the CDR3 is TGTGCCAGCAGGGGGGGTTTCCCCTACGAGCAGTACTTC. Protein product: CASRGGFPYEQYF.